This T cell receptor (beta chain) was identified in a study of beta chain features in type 1 diabetes. Study-wide findings and caveats: TCRB CDR3 length was moderately but significantly reduced in all four CD4+ subsets of Type 1 diabetes patients. Lower insertion and higher deletion counts appeared at VDJ junctions in type 1 diabetes patients.

This clone was counted only a few times. The antigen is undetermined. Trimming cost V 5 bases and J 2 bases, with 7 bases left between them. The germline CDR1 and CDR2 sequences are MNHNY and SVGAGI (reference sequence). This CDR3 has 12 residues. Central memory, naive, regulatory and stem cell-like memory CD4+ cells were sorted by CD45RO/CCR7/CD25/CD127/CD95/CD27. Since all of the isolated RNA was reverse transcribed, expressed TCRB transcripts were what got sequenced. The read count averaged around 3.6 million across naive, central memory and regulatory T cell samples. The repertoire was sequenced with immunoSEQ multiplex PCR; TCRdb's copy has only in-frame clones and lacks some. This table holds 450,000 to 600,000 clones, 30% found once.

V and J are TRBV6-6 and TRBJ2-7; either TRBD1 or TRBD2 may supply D (5 bases each). Source material: naive CD4+ T cells from blood. This receptor was obtained from a man younger than 35 in good health. The DNA of the CDR3 is TGTGCCAGCAGTCGGGACCCCTACGAGCAGTACTTC. It encodes CASSRDPYEQYF.